One and the same sample provided the 23 T cell receptor beta chains below, sequenced in a study of T cell responses to AZD1222 COVID-19 vaccine. Generated by immunoSEQ multiplex PCR, the TCRdb table keeps only in-frame clones and is missing some. The sample lists 95,000 to 150,000 clones, about 93% occurring once. Sequencing used peripheral blood, obtained 28 days after the second AZD1222 dose. The receptors were gathered from an adult who received the AZD1222 COVID-19 vaccine.

The CDR3 nucleotides read TGTGCCAGCAGCCAACGGGTAGGGAACACTGAAGCTTTCTTT. As protein: CASSQRVGNTEAFF. The V gene is TRBV14, the J gene TRBJ1-1; D call uncertain. The CDR3 extends over 14 amino acids. CDR1 is SGHDN and CDR2 is FVKESK in the germline V gene. V was shortened by 2 bases and J by 1 base, with 8 bases between the two germline ends.

V gene TRBV7-2 combines with J gene TRBJ2-5, with 8 nucleotides matching TRBD1. CDR1 is SGHTA, CDR2 FQGNSA, per germline. V was pared by 2 bases and J by 5 bases, with 7 bases of the junction left unmatched. CDR3 length: 15 residues. In DNA form, the CDR3 reads TGTGCCAGCAGCTTACACCTGACAGGGGAGGAGACCCAGTACTTC. Translated: CASSLHLTGEETQYF.

This rearrangement joins TRBV5-5 to TRBJ1-4; maybe TRBD1 (6 bases). V lost 4 bases to trimming and J lost 8 bases, with 21 bases between them. The CDR3 has 16 residues. CDR1 SGHKS and CDR2 YYEKEE come from the germline V gene (reference sequence). CDR3 residues: CASSGLWRGGEEKLFF. CDR3 DNA: TGTGCCAGCAGCGGTCTTTGGAGAGGGGGGGAGGAAAAACTGTTTTTT.

The chain is built from TRBV9 and TRBJ1-1; D unclear. V dropped 0 bases and J dropped 1 base, with 7 bases sitting between them. This CDR3 contains 14 residues. CDR1 is SGDLS and CDR2 is YYNGEE in the germline V gene. CDR3: CASSVGPPNTEAFF. As DNA, the CDR3 is TGTGCCAGCAGCGTAGGACCGCCGAACACTGAAGCTTTCTTT.

V and J are TRBV6-2 or TRBV6-3 and TRBJ2-2; 9 bases line up with TRBD2. This CDR3 has 15 amino acids. V lost 2 bases to trimming and J lost 4 bases; unmatched junction nucleotides: 2. Germline values: CDR1 MNHEY, CDR2 SVGEGT. CDR3 sequence reads: CASSYLAGFTGELFF. The CDR3 nucleotides read TGTGCCAGCAGTTACCTAGCGGGATTCACCGGGGAGCTGTTTTTT.

The chain recombines TRBV27 with TRBJ1-1; 8 nucleotides align to TRBD1. CDR1 is MNHEY, CDR2 SMNVEV, per germline (reference sequence). The CDR3 totals 14 residues. V gave up 10 bases and J gave up 7 bases; unmatched junction bases: 14. In DNA form, the CDR3 reads TGTGCCACCTTGACAGGGGATAGGTTCGGTGAAGCTTTCTTT. Translated: CATLTGDRFGEAFF.

The chain recombines TRBV4-1 with TRBJ1-1, with D hard to call. The CDR3 runs to 12 residues. Per the germline V gene, CDR1 is MGHRA and CDR2 is YSYEKL. V lost 0 bases, J lost 10 bases, and 9 bases lay in between. This CDR3 is CASSQDPFGAFF. CDR3 DNA: TGCGCCAGCAGCCAAGATCCCTTTGGAGCTTTCTTT.

The chain recombines TRBV7-3 with TRBJ2-1; 10 bases are a match to TRBD1. This CDR3 is built from 16 residues. Germline loops: CDR1 SGHTA, CDR2 FQGTGA. V shed 5 bases and J 7 bases; nucleotides not matched to a gene: 11. The CDR3 reads CASSVPIGTGVNEQFF. The CDR3 DNA reads as TGTGCCAGCAGCGTTCCAATCGGGACAGGGGTAAATGAGCAGTTCTTC.

The V gene is TRBV9, the J gene TRBJ2-2; D possibly uses TRBD1 or TRBD2 (5 bases each). This CDR3 contains 14 residues. Germline loops: CDR1 SGDLS, CDR2 YYNGEE. V lost 0 bases, J lost 6 bases, and 9 bases lay in between. CDR3 nucleotide sequence: TGTGCCAGCAGCGTAGTCGGGGCGGCCGGGGAGCTGTTTTTT. It yields the protein CASSVVGAAGELFF. The full variable domain, completed using reference TRBV9 and TRBJ2-2, is DSGVTQTPKHLITATGQRVTLRCSPRSGDLSVYWYQQSLDQGLQFLIQYYNGEERAKGNILERFSAQQFPDLHSELNLSSLELGDSALYFCASSVVGAAGELFFGEGSRLTVL.

This chain joins TRBV6-1 and TRBJ1-5; D perhaps matches TRBD1 (5 bases). The germline gives CDR1 MNHNS, CDR2 SASEGT. Trimming stripped 2 bases from V and 4 bases from J, with 9 bases between. The CDR3 consists of 14 residues. Here the CDR3 reads CASSERGENQPQHF. CDR3 in DNA: TGTGCCAGCAGTGAAAGGGGCGAAAATCAGCCCCAGCATTTT.

The chain has TRBV9 and TRBJ2-7; 15 bases align to TRBD2. V gave up 5 bases and J gave up 0 bases; unmatched junction bases: 6. This CDR3 comprises 17 residues. Germline V gene data show CDR1 as SGDLS and CDR2 as YYNGEE. The DNA for the CDR3 is TGTGCCAGCAGTGGGGGACTAGCGGGGGGACCCTCCTACGAGCAGTACTTC. Translation gives CASSGGLAGGPSYEQYF.

CDR3 in amino acids: CASGVGPGDGYEQYF. The CDR3 nucleotides read TGTGCCAGCGGCGTGGGCCCGGGGGACGGCTACGAGCAGTACTTC. V usage is TRBV6-5 and J usage is TRBJ2-7, with TRBD2 as a possible D gene (6 bases). This CDR3 is built from 15 residues. Deletions cut 8 bases from V and 3 bases from J, with 20 bases between. The germline V gene has CDR1 MNHEY and CDR2 SVGAGI.

This clone was detected only once. This chain uses TRBV6-5 with TRBJ2-5, with D possibly matching TRBD2 (5 bases). Germline V gives CDR1 MNHEY, CDR2 SVGAGI. V dropped 6 bases and J dropped 2 bases, with 10 bases sitting between them. The CDR3 is 13 residues long. CDR3 nucleotides: TGTGCCAGCAGGTCAGGAGGACAAGAGACCCAGTACTTC. Translated: CASRSGGQETQYF.

The CDR3 here is CASSYSRTNYGYTF. In DNA form, the CDR3 reads TGTGCCAGCAGTTACTCTCGGACTAACTATGGCTACACCTTC. The J gene is TRBJ1-2, the V gene TRBV6-5; D is uncertain. Between the trimmed V and J ends, which lost 0 bases and 0 bases, there was a span of 5 bases. CDR3 length equals 14 residues. Germline V gives CDR1 MNHEY, CDR2 SVGAGI.

The J gene is TRBJ2-6, the V gene TRBV9; maybe TRBD2 (6 bases). The CDR3 has 13 residues. Looked up from germline, CDR1 is SGDLS and CDR2 is YYNGEE. The V end was cut by 5 bases, the J end by 4 bases, with 7 bases between. The CDR3 region is CASRGGGANVLTF. CDR3 bases: TGTGCCAGCAGGGGAGGAGGGGCCAACGTCCTGACTTTC.

As DNA, the CDR3 is TGTGCCAGCAGCCAAGATTCCGAGCAGTACTTC. As protein: CASSQDSEQYF. The chain carries TRBV4-2 and TRBJ2-7; D gene unclear. V lost 0 bases and J lost 6, with 3 bases in between. The CDR3 is 11 amino acids. In germline, CDR1 is LGHNA, CDR2 YNFKEQ.

The genes are TRBV18 and TRBJ1-4; a possible D gene is TRBD1 (5 bases). The CDR3 has 15 residues. CDR1 is KGHSH, CDR2 LQKENI, per germline. Trimming stripped 2 bases from V and 4 bases from J, with 11 bases between. This CDR3 reads CASSPRDGSNEKLFF. CDR3 nucleotides: TGTGCCAGCTCACCAAGGGACGGTAGTAATGAAAAACTGTTTTTT.

V and J are TRBV18 and TRBJ1-2, with D unclear. V was pared by 3 bases and J by 1 base, with 6 bases between. Germline loops: CDR1 KGHSH, CDR2 LQKENI. This CDR3 contains 13 residues. The CDR3: CASSPEVNYGYTF. For the CDR3, the DNA is TGTGCCAGCTCACCCGAAGTTAACTATGGCTACACCTTC.

The chain couples TRBV2 to TRBJ2-5, with a weak D call TRBD1 (6 bases). Germline CDR1 reads SNHLY; CDR2 reads FYNNEI. The CDR3 is 16 amino acids. Deletions cut 7 bases from V and 5 bases from J, with 23 bases between. In DNA, the CDR3 is TGTGCCAGCAATGGACGGACAGCTCCCCAGGGGGAGACCCAGTACTTC. It yields the protein CASNGRTAPQGETQYF.

The J gene is TRBJ1-4, the V gene TRBV4-3, with D uncertain. This CDR3 spans 16 amino acids. Germline values: CDR1 LGHNA, CDR2 YSLEER. V was shortened by 4 bases and J by 0 bases, with 12 bases between the two germline ends. CDR3: CASSPGGGATNEKLFF. CDR3 sequence (DNA): TGCGCCAGCAGCCCAGGTGGCGGAGCAACTAATGAAAAACTGTTTTTT.

This rearrangement joins TRBV5-4 to TRBJ2-5, with D possibly being TRBD1 (5 bases). Germline V CDR1 and CDR2: SGHNT, YYREEE (reference sequence). The V and J ends lost 5 bases and 3 bases respectively, with 17 bases between them. CDR3 length: 15 amino acids. The CDR3: CASSQDNFREETQYF. CDR3 coding DNA: TGTGCCAGCAGTCAGGACAATTTTCGAGAAGAGACCCAGTACTTC.

The V gene is TRBV16, the J gene TRBJ1-1, with D possibly matching TRBD1 (5 bases). CDR1 and CDR2 from the germline V gene are KGHSY and FQNENV. The V end lost 4 bases, the J end lost 3 bases, and 12 bases lay between the germline ends. The CDR3 spans 14 residues. The CDR3 spells CASSPKGLYTEAFF. In DNA form, the CDR3 reads TGTGCCAGCAGCCCGAAGGGGCTCTACACTGAAGCTTTCTTT. The entire variable domain, with the rest obtained from reference TRBV16 and TRBJ1-1, is as follows: GEEVAQTPKHLVRGEGQKAKLYCAPIKGHSYVFWYQQVLKNEFKFLISFQNENVFDETGMPKERFSAKCLPNSPCSLEIQATKLEDSAVYFCASSPKGLYTEAFFGQGTRLTVV.

The CDR3 DNA sequence: TGTGCCAGCAGGTACGGGGGGACCCGTGGCTACACCTTC. It codes for CASRYGGTRGYTF. The V call is TRBV2, the J call TRBJ1-2, with D possibly TRBD1 on 5 matching bases. Trimming shortened V by 6 bases and J by 7 bases, and 15 bases separated the two germline ends. In germline, CDR1 is SNHLY, CDR2 FYNNEI. CDR3 length equals 13 residues.